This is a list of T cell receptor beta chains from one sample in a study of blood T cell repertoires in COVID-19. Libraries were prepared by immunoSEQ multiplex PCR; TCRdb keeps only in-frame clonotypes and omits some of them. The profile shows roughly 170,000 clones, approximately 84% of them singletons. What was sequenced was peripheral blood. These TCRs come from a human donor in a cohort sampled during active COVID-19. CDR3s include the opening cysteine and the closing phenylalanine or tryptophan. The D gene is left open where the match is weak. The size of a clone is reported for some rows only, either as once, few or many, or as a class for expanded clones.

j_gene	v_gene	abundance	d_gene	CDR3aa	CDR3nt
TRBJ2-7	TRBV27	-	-	CASTPIQGYEQYF	TGTGCCAGCACCCCGATCCAGGGTTACGAGCAGTACTTC
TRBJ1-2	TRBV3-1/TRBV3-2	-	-	CASSQEGLTGGGYTF	TGTGCCAGCAGCCAAGAGGGACTTACTGGAGGGGGCTACACCTTC
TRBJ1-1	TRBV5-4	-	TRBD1	CASSLPTGHATEAFF	TGTGCCAGCAGCCTACCGACAGGGCATGCAACTGAAGCTTTCTTT
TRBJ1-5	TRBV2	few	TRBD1	CASRRDRGDQPQHF	TGTGCCAGCAGGAGGGACAGGGGGGATCAGCCCCAGCATTTT
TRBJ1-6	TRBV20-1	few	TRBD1	CSAIDPGGGISPLHF	TGCAGTGCTATTGATCCAGGGGGAGGTATTTCACCCCTCCACTTT
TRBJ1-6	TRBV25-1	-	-	CASSSPLGENSPLHF	TGTGCCAGCAGTTCCCCTTTGGGAGAAAATTCACCCCTCCACTTT
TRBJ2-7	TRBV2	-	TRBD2	CASSEDTSGGLLTYEQYF	TGTGCCAGCAGTGAAGACACTAGCGGGGGGTTGTTAACCTACGAGCAGTACTTC
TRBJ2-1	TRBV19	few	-	CASRRASGDEQFF	TGTGCCAGTAGGCGGGCTTCTGGAGATGAGCAGTTCTTC
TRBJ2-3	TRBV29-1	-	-	CSVLAERNTQYF	TGCAGCGTACTCGCGGAACGTAATACGCAGTATTTT
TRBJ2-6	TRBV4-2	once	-	CASSRQVRTSSSGANVLTF	TGTGCCAGCAGCAGACAAGTTCGGACATCGAGCTCTGGGGCCAACGTCCTGACTTTC
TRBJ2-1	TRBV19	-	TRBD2	CASTPAGRGGMYEQFF	TGTGCCAGTACCCCTGCAGGTCGCGGGGGGATGTATGAGCAGTTCTTC
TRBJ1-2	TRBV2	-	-	CASILGGALGYTF	TGTGCCAGCATCCTGGGGGGGGCGCTTGGCTACACCTTC
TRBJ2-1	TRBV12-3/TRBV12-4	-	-	CASTKDPGEQFF	TGTGCCAGCACCAAGGACCCGGGGGAGCAGTTCTTC
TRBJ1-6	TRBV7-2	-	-	CASSFGRNSPLHF	TGTGCCAGCAGCTTCGGCAGGAATTCACCCCTCCACTTT
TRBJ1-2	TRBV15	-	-	CATSRDLAGMGYTF	TGTGCCACCAGCAGAGATTTGGCAGGGATGGGCTACACCTTC
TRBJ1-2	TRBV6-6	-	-	CASSYSGQKANYGYTF	TGTGCCAGCAGTTACTCGGGGCAGAAAGCTAACTATGGCTACACCTTC
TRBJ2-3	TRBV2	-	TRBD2	CASANVGTSGADTQYF	TGTGCCAGCGCGAACGTTGGGACTAGCGGCGCAGATACGCAGTATTTT
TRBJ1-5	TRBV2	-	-	CASSGSNQPQHF	TGTGCCAGCAGCGGGAGTAATCAGCCCCAGCATTTT
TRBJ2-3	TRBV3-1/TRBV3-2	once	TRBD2	CASSWGGGKDTQYF	TGTGCCAGCAGCTGGGGGGGAGGTAAAGATACGCAGTATTTT
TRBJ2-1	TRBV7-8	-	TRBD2	CASTPREGWGKVGEQFF	TGTGCCAGCACCCCAAGGGAGGGGTGGGGGAAGGTCGGAGAGCAGTTCTTC
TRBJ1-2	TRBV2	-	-	CASSETEIYGYTF	TGTGCCAGCAGTGAAACAGAGATCTATGGCTACACCTTC
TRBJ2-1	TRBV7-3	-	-	CASSFIGSEQFF	TGTGCCAGCAGCTTTATAGGGAGTGAGCAGTTCTTC
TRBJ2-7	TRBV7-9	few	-	CASSPRGGGPPYEQYF	TGTGCCAGCAGCCCCCGGGGCGGGGGCCCTCCCTACGAGCAGTACTTC
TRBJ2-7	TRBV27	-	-	CASSRRGSYEQYF	TGTGCCAGCAGCCGCAGGGGCTCCTACGAGCAGTACTTC
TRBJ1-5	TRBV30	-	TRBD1	CAWRGSGQGGNQPQHF	TGTGCCTGGAGAGGTAGCGGACAGGGCGGCAATCAGCCCCAGCATTTT
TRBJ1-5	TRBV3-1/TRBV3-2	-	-	CASSQDNRVRNQPQHF	TGTGCCAGCAGCCAAGATAACCGGGTTCGCAATCAGCCCCAGCATTTT
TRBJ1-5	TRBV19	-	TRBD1	CASSTNRGAGNQPQHF	TGTGCCAGTAGTACTAACAGGGGTGCGGGCAATCAGCCCCAGCATTTT
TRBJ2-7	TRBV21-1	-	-	CASSNQKRDRESYEQYF	TGTGCCAGCAGCAACCAAAAGCGGGACAGGGAATCCTACGAGCAGTACTTC
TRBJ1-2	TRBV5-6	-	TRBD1	CASSGTVYGYTF	TGTGCCAGCAGCGGGACAGTGTATGGCTACACCTTC
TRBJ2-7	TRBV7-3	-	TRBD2	CASSLGTSGANEQYF	TGTGCCAGCAGCTTGGGGACTAGCGGGGCCAACGAGCAGTACTTC
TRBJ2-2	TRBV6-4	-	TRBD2	CASRDSKRGTGELFF	TGTGCCAGCAGGGACTCCAAGCGGGGTACCGGGGAGCTGTTTTTT
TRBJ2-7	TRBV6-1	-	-	CASSEDGRYEQYF	TGTGCCAGCAGTGAAGATGGGCGCTACGAGCAGTACTTC
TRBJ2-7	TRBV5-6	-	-	CASRFGLGDEQYF	TGTGCCAGCAGATTTGGGCTAGGGGACGAGCAGTACTTC
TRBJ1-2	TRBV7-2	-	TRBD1	CASSPGQGLYGYTF	TGTGCCAGCAGCCCAGGACAGGGACTCTATGGCTACACCTTC
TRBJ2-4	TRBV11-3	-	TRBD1	CASSPGQGSFGDF	TGTGCCAGCAGCCCCGGACAGGGAAGTTTCGGGGACTTC
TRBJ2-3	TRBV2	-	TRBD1	CASGDRYTDTQYF	TGTGCCAGCGGGGACAGGTACACAGATACGCAGTATTTT
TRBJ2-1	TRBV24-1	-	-	CATSDTGSEQFF	TGTGCCACCAGTGATACAGGGTCTGAGCAGTTCTTC
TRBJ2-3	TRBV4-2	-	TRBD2	CASSPSPGGDTQYF	TGTGCCAGCAGCCCCTCCCCGGGGGGAGATACGCAGTATTTT
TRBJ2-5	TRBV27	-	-	CASSLSLGETQYF	TGTGCCAGCAGTTTATCCTTGGGCGAGACCCAGTACTTC
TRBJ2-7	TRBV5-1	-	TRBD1	CASSLGHRDREWEQYF	TGCGCCAGCAGCTTGGGGCACCGGGACAGGGAGTGGGAGCAGTACTTC
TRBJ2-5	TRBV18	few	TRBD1	CASSGTDQETQYF	TGTGCCAGCTCAGGGACAGACCAAGAGACCCAGTACTTC
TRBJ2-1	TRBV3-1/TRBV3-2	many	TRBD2	CASSQVASGGLEQFF	TGTGCCAGCAGCCAAGTGGCTAGCGGGGGCCTCGAGCAGTTCTTC
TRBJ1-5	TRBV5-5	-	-	CASSPVGADYQPQHF	TGTGCCAGCAGCCCGGTAGGGGCTGATTATCAGCCCCAGCATTTT
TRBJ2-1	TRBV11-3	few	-	CASSRMGQNEQFF	TGTGCCAGCAGCAGAATGGGCCAAAATGAGCAGTTCTTC
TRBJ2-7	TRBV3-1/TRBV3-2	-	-	CASSPTAETYEGQYF	TGTGCCAGCAGCCCCACAGCTGAAACCTACGAGGGGCAGTACTTC
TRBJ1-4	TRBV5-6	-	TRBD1	CASTVGTDATNEKLFF	TGTGCCAGCACCGTAGGGACAGATGCAACTAATGAAAAACTGTTTTTT
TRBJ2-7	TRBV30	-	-	CAWKVWESSYEQYF	TGTGCCTGGAAGGTCTGGGAGAGCTCCTACGAGCAGTACTTC
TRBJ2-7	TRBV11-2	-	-	CASSLVQGLYEQYF	TGTGCCAGCAGCTTAGTCCAGGGTTTGTACGAGCAGTACTTC
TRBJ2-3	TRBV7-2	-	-	CASISRRGPLDTQYF	TGTGCCAGCATCTCTAGGAGGGGCCCTTTGGATACGCAGTATTTT
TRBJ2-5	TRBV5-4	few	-	CASSLGLDQETQYF	TGTGCCAGCAGCTTGGGACTAGACCAAGAGACCCAGTACTTC
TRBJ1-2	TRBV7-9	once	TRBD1	CASSLRGQTDYGYTF	TGTGCCAGCAGCTTGAGGGGACAGACCGACTATGGCTACACCTTC
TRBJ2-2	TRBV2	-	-	CASQPRALNTGELFF	TGTGCCAGCCAACCCAGGGCTTTGAACACCGGGGAGCTGTTTTTT
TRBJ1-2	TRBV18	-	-	CASSPVRDTGGYTF	TGTGCCAGCTCACCGGTTCGGGATACCGGCGGCTACACCTTC
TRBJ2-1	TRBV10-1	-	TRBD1	CASSTGVNEQFF	TGCGCCAGCAGTACAGGGGTCAATGAGCAGTTCTTC
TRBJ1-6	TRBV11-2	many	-	CASSFGWAGYNSPLHF	TGTGCCAGCAGCTTCGGTTGGGCGGGTTATAATTCACCCCTCCACTTT
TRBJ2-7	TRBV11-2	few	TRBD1	CASSSPGTAYEQYF	TGTGCCAGCAGCTCCCCCGGGACAGCCTACGAGCAGTACTTC
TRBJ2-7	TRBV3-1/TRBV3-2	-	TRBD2	CASSQEKGAGGISYEQYF	TGTGCCAGCAGCCAAGAGAAGGGAGCGGGGGGGATCTCCTACGAGCAGTACTTC
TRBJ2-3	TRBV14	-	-	CASSQDHGGPRIKPDTQYF	TGTGCCAGCAGCCAAGATCACGGGGGGCCCAGGATAAAGCCAGATACGCAGTATTTT
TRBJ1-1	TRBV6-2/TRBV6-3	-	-	CASSWTGTEAFF	TGTGCCAGCAGTTGGACGGGAACTGAAGCTTTCTTT